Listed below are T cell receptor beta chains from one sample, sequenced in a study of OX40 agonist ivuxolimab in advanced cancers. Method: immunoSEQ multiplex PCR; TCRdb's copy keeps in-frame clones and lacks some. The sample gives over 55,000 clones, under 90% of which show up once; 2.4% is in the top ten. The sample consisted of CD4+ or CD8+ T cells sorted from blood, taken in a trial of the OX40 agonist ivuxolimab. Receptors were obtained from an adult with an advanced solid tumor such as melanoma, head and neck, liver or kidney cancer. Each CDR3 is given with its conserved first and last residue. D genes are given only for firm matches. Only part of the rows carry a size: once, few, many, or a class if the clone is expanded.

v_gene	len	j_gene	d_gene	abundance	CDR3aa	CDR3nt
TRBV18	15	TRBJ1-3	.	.	CASSPNRAAGNTIYF	TGTGCCAGCTCACCAAACAGGGCGGCTGGAAACACCATATATTTT
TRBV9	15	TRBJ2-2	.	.	CASSVESQNTGELFF	TGTGCCAGCAGCGTAGAGTCTCAGAACACCGGGGAGCTGTTTTTT
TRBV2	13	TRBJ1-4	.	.	CASRKQGWEKLFF	TGTGCCAGCAGAAAACAGGGTTGGGAAAAACTGTTTTTT
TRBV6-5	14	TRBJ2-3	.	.	CASTLAGSTDTQYF	TGTGCCAGCACCTTGGCGGGGAGCACAGATACGCAGTATTTT
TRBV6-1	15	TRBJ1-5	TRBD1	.	CASSPGQGGNQPQHF	TGTGCCAGCAGTCCGGGACAGGGAGGAAATCAGCCCCAGCATTTT
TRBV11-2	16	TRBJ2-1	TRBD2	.	CASSWSGLAGEYEQFF	TGTGCCAGCAGCTGGTCTGGACTAGCGGGAGAATATGAGCAGTTCTTC
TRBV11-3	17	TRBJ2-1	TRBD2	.	CASSLEYAGGYYNEQFF	TGTGCCAGCAGCTTAGAGTACGCGGGGGGATACTACAATGAGCAGTTCTTC
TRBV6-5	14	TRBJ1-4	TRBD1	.	CASSSGQGGGKLFF	TGTGCCAGCAGTTCTGGACAGGGGGGCGGAAAACTGTTTTTT
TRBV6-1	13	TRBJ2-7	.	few	CASRLGGAYEQYF	TGTGCCAGCCGTTTAGGGGGGGCCTACGAGCAGTACTTC
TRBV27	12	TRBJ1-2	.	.	CASSSGSYGYTF	TGTGCCAGCAGTTCCGGGAGCTATGGCTACACCTTC
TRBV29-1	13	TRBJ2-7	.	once	CSVVKGNTYEQYF	TGCAGCGTTGTAAAGGGGAACACCTACGAGCAGTACTTC
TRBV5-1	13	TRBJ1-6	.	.	CASSLEGGSPLHF	TGCGCCAGCAGCTTGGAGGGAGGCTCACCCCTCCACTTT
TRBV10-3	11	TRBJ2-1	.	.	CAISERNEQFF	TGTGCCATCAGTGAGCGCAATGAGCAGTTCTTC
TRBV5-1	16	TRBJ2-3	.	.	CASSLDTGRSTDTQYF	TGCGCCAGCAGCTTAGATACGGGGCGGAGCACAGATACGCAGTATTTT
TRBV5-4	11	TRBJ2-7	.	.	CASGGAREQYF	TGTGCCAGCGGGGGCGCCCGCGAGCAGTACTTC